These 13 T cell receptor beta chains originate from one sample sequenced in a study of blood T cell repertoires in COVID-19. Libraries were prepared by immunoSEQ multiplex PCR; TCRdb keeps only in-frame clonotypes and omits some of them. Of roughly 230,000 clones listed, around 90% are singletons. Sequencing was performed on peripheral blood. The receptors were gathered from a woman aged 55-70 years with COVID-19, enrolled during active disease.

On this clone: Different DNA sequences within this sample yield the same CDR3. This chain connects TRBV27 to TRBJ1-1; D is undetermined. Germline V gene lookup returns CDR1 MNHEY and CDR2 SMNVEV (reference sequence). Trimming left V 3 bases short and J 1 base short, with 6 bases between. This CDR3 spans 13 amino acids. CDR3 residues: CASSLSRNTEAFF. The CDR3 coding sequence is TGTGCCAGCAGTTTGTCCAGGAACACTGAAGCTTTCTTT.

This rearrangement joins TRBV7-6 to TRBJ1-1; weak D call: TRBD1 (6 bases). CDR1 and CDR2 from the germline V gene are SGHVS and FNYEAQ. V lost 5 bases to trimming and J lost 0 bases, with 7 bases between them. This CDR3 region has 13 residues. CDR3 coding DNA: TGTGCCAGCAGCCAGGGGATGAACACTGAAGCTTTCTTT. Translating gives CASSQGMNTEAFF. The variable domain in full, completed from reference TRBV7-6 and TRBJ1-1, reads GAGVSQSPRYKVTKRGQDVALRCDPISGHVSLYWYRQALGQGPEFLTYFNYEAQQDKSGLPNDRFSAERPEGSISTLTIQRTEQRDSAMYRCASSQGMNTEAFFGQGTRLTVV.

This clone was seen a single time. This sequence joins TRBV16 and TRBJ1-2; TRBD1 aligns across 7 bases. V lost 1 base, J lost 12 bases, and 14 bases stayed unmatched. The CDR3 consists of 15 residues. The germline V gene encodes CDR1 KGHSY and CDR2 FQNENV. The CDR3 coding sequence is TGTGCCAGCAGCCAATGGCGGGACAGTTCGGGTTGGGACACCTTC. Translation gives CASSQWRDSSGWDTF.

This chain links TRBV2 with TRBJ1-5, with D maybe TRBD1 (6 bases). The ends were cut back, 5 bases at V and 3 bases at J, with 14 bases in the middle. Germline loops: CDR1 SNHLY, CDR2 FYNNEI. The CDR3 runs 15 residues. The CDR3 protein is CASSPSQGPNQPQHF. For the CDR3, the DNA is TGTGCCAGCAGTCCATCCCAGGGGCCCAATCAGCCCCAGCATTTT.

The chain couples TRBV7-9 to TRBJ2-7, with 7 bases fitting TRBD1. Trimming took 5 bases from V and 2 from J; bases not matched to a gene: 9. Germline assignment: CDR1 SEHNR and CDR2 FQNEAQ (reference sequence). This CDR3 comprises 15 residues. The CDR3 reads CASSPGQSLPYEQYF. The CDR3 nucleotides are TGTGCCAGCAGCCCGGGACAGTCCTTACCCTACGAGCAGTACTTC.

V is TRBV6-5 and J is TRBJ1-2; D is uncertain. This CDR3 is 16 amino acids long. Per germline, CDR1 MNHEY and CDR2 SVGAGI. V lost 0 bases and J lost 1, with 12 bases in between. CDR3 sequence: CASSYSQYRYNYGYTF. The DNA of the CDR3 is TGTGCCAGCAGTTACTCTCAATACAGATATAACTATGGCTACACCTTC.

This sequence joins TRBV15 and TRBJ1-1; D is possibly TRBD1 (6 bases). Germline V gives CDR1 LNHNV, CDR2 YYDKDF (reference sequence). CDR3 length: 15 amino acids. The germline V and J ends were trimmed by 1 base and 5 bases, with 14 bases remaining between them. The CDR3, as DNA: TGTGCCACCAGCAGAGGGGAGGGGGTGAGGACTGAAGCTTTCTTT. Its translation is CATSRGEGVRTEAFF.

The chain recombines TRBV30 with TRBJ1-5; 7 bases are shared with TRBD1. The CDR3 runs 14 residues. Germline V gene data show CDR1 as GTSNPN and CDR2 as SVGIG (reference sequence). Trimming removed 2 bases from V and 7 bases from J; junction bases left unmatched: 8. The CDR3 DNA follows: TGTGCCTGGAGTACTACAGGGGTAGGACAGCCCCAGCATTTT. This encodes CAWSTTGVGQPQHF.

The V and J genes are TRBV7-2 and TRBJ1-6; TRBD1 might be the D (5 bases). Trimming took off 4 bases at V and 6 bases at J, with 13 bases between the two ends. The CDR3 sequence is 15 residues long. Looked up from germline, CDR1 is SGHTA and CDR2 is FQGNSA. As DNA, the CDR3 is TGTGCCAGCAGCTGGGGGGGGGAGGGTAATTCACCCCTCCACTTT. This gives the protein CASSWGGEGNSPLHF.

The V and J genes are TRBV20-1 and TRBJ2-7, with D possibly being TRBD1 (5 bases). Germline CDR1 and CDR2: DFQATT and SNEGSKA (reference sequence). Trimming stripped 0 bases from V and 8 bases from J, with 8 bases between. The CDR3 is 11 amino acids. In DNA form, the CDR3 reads TGCAGTGCTAGAGAAGCAGGGAAGCAGTACTTC. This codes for CSAREAGKQYF.

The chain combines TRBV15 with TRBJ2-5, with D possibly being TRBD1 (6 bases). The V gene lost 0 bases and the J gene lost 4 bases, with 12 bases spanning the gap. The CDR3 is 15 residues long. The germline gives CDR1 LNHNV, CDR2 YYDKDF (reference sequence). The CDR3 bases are TGTGCCACCAGCAGAGATCGGGCCAGGGGAGAGACCCAGTACTTC. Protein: CATSRDRARGETQYF.

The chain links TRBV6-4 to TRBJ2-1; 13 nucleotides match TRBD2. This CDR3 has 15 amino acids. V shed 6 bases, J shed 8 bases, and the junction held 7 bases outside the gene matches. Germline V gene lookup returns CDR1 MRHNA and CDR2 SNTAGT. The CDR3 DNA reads TGTGCCAGCAGCGCGGGACTAGCGGGGTTCTATGAGCAGTTCTTC. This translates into CASSAGLAGFYEQFF.

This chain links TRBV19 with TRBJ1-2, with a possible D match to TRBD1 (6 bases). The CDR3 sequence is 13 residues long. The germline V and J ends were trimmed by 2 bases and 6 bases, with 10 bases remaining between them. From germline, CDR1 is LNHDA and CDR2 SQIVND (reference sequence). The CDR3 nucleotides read TGTGCCAGTAGTATACCACAGGGTAATGGCTACACCTTC. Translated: CASSIPQGNGYTF.